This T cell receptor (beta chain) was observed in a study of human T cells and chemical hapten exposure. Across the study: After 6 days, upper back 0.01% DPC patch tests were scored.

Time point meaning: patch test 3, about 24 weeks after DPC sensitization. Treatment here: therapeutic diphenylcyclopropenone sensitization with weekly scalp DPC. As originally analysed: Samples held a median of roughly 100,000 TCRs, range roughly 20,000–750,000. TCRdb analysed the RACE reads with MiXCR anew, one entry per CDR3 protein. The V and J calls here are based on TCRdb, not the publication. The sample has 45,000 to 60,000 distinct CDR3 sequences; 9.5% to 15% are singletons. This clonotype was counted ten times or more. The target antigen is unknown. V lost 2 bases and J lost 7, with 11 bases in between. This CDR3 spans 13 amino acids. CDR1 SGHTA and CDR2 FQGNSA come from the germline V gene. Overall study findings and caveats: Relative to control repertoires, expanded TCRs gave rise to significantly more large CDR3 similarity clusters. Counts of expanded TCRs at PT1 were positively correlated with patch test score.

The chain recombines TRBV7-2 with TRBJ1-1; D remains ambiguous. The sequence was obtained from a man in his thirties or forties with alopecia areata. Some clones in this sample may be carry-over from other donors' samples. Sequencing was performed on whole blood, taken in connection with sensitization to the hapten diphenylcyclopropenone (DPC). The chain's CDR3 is CASSLWGSREAFF. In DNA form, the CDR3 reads TGTGCCAGCAGCTTATGGGGTAGCCGTGAAGCTTTCTTT.